The following is a T cell receptor (beta chain) sequence with its context. This clonotype showed up just a few times. Its antigen target is currently unknown. No qualities accompany the bases; no much larger clone lies one base away. This entry belongs to a study of response to subunit inactivated influenza vaccine (dated by TCRdb to the late 2010s). Regarding the complete study: The study used deep quantitative T cell receptor repertoire profiling to track responses to a trivalent subunit inactivated influenza vaccine. The paper's findings and limits, for the study overall: The authors proposed that each seasonal influenza vaccination may bring in only a limited number of new T cells.

The library was produced with RT-PCR. The data were produced on an Illumina HiSeq 2500. TCRdb trimmed the raw reads at Q25, called clones with MiXCR and kept productive beta chains. Rows are combined by CDR3 protein, so each entry shows the most common genes and DNA. This sample has over 450,000 distinct CDR3 sequences in its table, and roughly 13% of those were observed once. In total, the top ten clones hold roughly 13% of the sample. Trimming accounts for 6 bases at V and 4 bases at J, while the number of junction bases matched to no gene is 5. From the germline V gene, CDR1 is SQVTM and CDR2 is ANQGSEA. The CDR3 runs 13 amino acids, cysteine and phenylalanine included. Left in the record is the CDR3 DNA by itself, 39 bases read in frame from the first base. This specimen's time point label, per the study, means: around 45 days after influenza vaccine administration.

This clonotype was sampled from a man aged 50 or older who received an inactivated influenza vaccine. Donor details come from another sample of the same person, matched by shared clones. This chain is built from TRBV29-1 and TRBJ1-2; the junction holds 10 bases that match TRBD1. The material sequenced was PBMCs from blood, taken about 6 weeks after vaccination. The bases read TGCAGCGTATTGGACAGGGGGATCTATGGCTACACCTTC. Its protein reads: CSVLDRGIYGYTF.